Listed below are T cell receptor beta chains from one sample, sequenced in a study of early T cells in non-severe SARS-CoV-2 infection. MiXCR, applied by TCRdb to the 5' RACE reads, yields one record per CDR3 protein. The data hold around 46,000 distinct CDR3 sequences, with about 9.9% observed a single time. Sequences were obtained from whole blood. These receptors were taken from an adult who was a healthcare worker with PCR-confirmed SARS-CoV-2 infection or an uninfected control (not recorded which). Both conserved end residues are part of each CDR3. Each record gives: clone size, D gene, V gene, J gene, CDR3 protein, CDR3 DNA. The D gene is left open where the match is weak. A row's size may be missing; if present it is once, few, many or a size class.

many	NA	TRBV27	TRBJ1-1	CASSFWANTEAFF	TGTGCCAGCAGTTTTTGGGCGAACACTGAAGCTTTCTTT
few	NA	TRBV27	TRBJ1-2	CASSFGGLRGYTF	TGTGCCAGCAGTTTTGGGGGGCTAAGGGGCTACACCTTC
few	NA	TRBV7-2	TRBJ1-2	CASSSYLVGDYGYTF	TGTGCCAGCAGCTCATATTTAGTAGGGGACTATGGCTACACCTTC
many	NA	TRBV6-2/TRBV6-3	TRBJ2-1	CASSYGGGQFF	TGTGCCAGCAGTTATGGAGGGGGGCAGTTCTTC
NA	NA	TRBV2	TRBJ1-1	CASRTYVNTEAFF	TGTGCCAGCAGAACGTACGTAAACACTGAAGCTTTCTTT
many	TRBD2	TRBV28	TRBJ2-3	CASSGGLAGASSWTDTQYF	TGTGCCAGCAGTGGGGGACTAGCGGGAGCCTCTTCATGGACAGATACGCAGTATTTT
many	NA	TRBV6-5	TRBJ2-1	CASSYSGTLYNEQFF	TGTGCCAGCAGTTACTCGGGGACGCTTTACAATGAGCAGTTCTTC
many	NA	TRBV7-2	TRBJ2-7	CASSFGQNYEQYF	TGTGCCAGCAGCTTTGGACAGAACTACGAGCAGTACTTC
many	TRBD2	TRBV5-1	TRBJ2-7	CASRLERGSYEQYF	TGCGCCAGCAGGCTTGAGCGGGGTTCCTACGAGCAGTACTTC
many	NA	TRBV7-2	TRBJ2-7	CASSLRGLGHEQYF	TGTGCCAGCAGCTTAAGAGGGCTTGGGCACGAGCAGTACTTC
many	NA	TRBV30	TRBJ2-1	CAWSGPESNEQFF	TGTGCCTGGAGTGGCCCTGAATCTAATGAGCAGTTCTTC
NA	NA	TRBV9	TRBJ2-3	CASSVAGGADTQYF	TGTGCCAGCAGCGTAGCTGGTGGAGCAGATACGCAGTATTTT